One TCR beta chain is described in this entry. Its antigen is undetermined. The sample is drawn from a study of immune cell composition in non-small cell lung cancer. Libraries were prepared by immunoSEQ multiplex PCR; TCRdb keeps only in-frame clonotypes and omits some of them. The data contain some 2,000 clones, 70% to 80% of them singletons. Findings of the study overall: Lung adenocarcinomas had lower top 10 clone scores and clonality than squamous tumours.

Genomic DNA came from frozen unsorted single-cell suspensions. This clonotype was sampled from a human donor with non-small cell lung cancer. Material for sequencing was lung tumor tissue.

The DNA for the CDR3 is TGTGCCAGCAGTTTAGTAGGCCGGACAGGGGCTCAAGAGACCCAGTACTTC. This encodes CASSLVGRTGAQETQYF. The chain has TRBV28 and TRBJ2-5; 9 positions match TRBD1. Germline loops: CDR1 MDHEN, CDR2 SYDVKM. CDR3 size: 17 residues. The junction had 9 bases not matched to a gene; V was cut back by 2 bases and J by 2 bases.